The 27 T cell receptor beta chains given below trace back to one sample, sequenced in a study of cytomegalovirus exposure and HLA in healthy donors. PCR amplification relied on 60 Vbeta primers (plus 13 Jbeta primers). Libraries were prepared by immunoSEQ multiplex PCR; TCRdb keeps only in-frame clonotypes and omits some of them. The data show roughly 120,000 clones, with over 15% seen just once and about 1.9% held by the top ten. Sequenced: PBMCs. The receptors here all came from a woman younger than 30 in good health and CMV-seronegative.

DNA for the CDR3: TGTGCCAGTAGTGGCCGGGACAGTAATCAGCCCCAGCATTTT. It codes for CASSGRDSNQPQHF. The chain uses TRBV19 and TRBJ1-5; the match to TRBD1 covers 7 bases. The germline V gene encodes CDR1 LNHDA and CDR2 SQIVND (reference sequence). The J segment lost 4 bases and the V segment lost 5 bases, leaving 5 bases of the junction unmatched. CDR3 length: 14 amino acids.

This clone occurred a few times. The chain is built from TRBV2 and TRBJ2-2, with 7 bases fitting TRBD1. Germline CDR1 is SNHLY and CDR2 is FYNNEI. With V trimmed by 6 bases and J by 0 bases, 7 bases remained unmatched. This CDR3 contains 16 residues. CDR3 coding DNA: TGTGCCAGCAGCGGACGGGGACAGACGAACACCGGGGAGCTGTTTTTT. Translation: CASSGRGQTNTGELFF.

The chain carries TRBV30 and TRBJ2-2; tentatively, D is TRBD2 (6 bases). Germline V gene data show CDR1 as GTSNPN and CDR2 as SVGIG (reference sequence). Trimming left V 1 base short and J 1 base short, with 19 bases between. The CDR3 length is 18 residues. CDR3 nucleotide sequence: TGTGCCTGGAGTGCCTTCCGAGGGGACTTGATGAACACCGGGGAGCTGTTTTTT. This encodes CAWSAFRGDLMNTGELFF.

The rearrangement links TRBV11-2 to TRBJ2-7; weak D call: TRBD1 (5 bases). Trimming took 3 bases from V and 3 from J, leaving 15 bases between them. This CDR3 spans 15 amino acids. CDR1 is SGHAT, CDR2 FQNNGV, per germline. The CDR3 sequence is CASSFSETVGYEQYF. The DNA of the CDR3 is TGTGCCAGCAGCTTCAGCGAGACAGTGGGCTACGAGCAGTACTTC. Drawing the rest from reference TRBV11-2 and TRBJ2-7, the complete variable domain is EAGVAQSPRYKIIEKRQSVAFWCNPISGHATLYWYQQILGQGPKLLIQFQNNGVVDDSQLPKDRFSAERLKGVDSTLKIQPAKLEDSAVYLCASSFSETVGYEQYFGPGTRLTVT.

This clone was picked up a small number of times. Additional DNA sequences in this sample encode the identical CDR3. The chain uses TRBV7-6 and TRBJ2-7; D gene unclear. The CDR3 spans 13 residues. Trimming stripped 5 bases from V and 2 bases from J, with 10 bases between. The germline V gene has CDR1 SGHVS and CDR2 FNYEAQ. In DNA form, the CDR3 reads TGTGCCAGCAGCCTGTCAGGCCCCTACGAGCAGTACTTC. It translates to CASSLSGPYEQYF.

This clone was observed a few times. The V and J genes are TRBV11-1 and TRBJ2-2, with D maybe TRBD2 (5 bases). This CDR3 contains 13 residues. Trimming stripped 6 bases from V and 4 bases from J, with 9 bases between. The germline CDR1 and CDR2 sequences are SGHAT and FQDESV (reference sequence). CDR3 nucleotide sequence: TGTGCCAGCAGATCTGGGAGCACCGGGGAGCTGTTTTTT. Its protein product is CASRSGSTGELFF.

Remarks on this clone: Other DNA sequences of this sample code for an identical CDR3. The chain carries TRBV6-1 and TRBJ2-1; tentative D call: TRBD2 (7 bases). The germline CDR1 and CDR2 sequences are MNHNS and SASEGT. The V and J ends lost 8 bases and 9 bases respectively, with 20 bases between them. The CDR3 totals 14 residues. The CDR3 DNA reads TGTGCCAGCGCGGTGGTAAGGGGGGGCGGTGAGCAGTTCTTC. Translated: CASAVVRGGGEQFF.

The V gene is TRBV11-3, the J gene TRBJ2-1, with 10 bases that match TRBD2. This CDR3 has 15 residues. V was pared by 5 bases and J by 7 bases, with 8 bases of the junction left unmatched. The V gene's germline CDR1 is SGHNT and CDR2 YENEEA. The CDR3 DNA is TGTGCCAGCAGCCCAGGGGTAGCGGGAGGAAATGAGCAGTTCTTC. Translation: CASSPGVAGGNEQFF.

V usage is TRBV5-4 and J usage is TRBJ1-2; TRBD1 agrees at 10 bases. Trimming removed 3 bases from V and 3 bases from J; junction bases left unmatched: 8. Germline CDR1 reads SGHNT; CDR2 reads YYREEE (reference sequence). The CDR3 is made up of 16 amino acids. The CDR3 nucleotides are TGTGCCAGCAGCTCCGCAACCGGGACAGGGGACTATGGCTACACCTTC. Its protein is CASSSATGTGDYGYTF.

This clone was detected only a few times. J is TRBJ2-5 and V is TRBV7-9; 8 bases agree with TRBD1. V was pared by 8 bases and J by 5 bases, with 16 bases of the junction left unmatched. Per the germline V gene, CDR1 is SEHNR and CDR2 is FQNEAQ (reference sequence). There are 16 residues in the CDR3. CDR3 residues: CASPSLMDRAIETQYF. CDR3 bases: TGTGCCAGCCCGAGCCTCATGGACAGGGCAATCGAGACCCAGTACTTC.

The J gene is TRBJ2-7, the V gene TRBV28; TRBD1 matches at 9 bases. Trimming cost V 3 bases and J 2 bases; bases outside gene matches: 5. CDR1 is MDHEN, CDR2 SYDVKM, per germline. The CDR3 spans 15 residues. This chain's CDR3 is CASSFLDRGPYEQYF. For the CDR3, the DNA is TGTGCCAGCAGTTTTTTGGACAGGGGTCCCTACGAGCAGTACTTC.

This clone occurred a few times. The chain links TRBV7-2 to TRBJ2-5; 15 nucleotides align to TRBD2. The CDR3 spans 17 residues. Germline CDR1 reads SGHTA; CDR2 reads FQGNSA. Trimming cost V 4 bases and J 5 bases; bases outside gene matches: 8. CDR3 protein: CASSSGLAGGAGETQYF. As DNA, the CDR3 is TGTGCCAGCAGCTCCGGACTAGCGGGGGGGGCAGGGGAGACCCAGTACTTC. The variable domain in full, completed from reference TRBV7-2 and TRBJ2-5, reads GAGVSQSPSNKVTEKGKDVELRCDPISGHTALYWYRQSLGQGLEFLIYFQGNSAPDKSGLPSDRFSAERTGGSVSTLTIQRTQQEDSAVYLCASSSGLAGGAGETQYFGPGTRLLVL.

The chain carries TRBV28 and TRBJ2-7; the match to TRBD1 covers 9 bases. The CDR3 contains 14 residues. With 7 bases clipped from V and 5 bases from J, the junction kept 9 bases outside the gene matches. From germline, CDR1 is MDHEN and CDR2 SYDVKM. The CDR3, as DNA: TGTGCCAGCAATAGGGACAGGGCGAGGGACGAGCAGTACTTC. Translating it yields CASNRDRARDEQYF. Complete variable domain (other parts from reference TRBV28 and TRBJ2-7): DVKVTQSSRYLVKRTGEKVFLECVQDMDHENMFWYRQDPGLGLRLIYFSYDVKMKEKGDIPEGYSVSREKKERFSLILESASTNQTSMYLCASNRDRARDEQYFGPGTRLTVT.

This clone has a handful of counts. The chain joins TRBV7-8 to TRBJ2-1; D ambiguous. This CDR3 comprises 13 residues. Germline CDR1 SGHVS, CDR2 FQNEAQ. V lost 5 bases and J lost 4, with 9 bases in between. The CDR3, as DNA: TGTGCCAGCAGCGAGGATCGATACAATGAGCAGTTCTTC. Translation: CASSEDRYNEQFF. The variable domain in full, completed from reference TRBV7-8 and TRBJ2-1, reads GAGVSQSPRYKVAKRGQDVALRCDPISGHVSLFWYQQALGQGPEFLTYFQNEAQLDKSGLPSDRFFAERPEGSVSTLKIQRTQQEDSAVYLCASSEDRYNEQFFGPGTRLTVL.

The CDR3 sequence is CASRWAGGELFF. In nucleotides, the CDR3 is TGTGCCAGCCGCTGGGCGGGCGGGGAGCTGTTTTTT. J is TRBJ2-2 and V is TRBV27; D is possibly TRBD2 (5 bases). V was shortened by 8 bases and J by 7 bases, with 11 bases between the two germline ends. The CDR3 covers 12 residues. Germline-derived CDR1 and CDR2 are MNHEY and SMNVEV (reference sequence).

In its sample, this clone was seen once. The CDR3 region is CASSLVSGIHNYGYTF. CDR3 DNA sequence: TGTGCCAGCAGCTTGGTTTCGGGGATACATAACTATGGCTACACCTTC. The chain joins TRBV5-6 to TRBJ1-2; D ambiguous. The germline CDR1 and CDR2 sequences are SGHDT and YYEEEE. There are 16 residues in the CDR3. The germline V and J ends were trimmed by 0 bases and 1 base, with 13 bases remaining between them.

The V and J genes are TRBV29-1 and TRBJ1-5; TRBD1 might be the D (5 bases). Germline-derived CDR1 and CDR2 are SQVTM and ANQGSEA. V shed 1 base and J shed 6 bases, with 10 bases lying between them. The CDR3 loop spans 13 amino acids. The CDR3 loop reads CSVEVVRGQPQHF. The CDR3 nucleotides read TGCAGCGTTGAAGTCGTTAGGGGTCAGCCCCAGCATTTT.

The CDR3 here is CSVQYAGGFEAFF. DNA for the CDR3: TGCAGCGTTCAATACGCCGGCGGGTTTGAAGCTTTCTTT. This sequence joins TRBV29-1 and TRBJ1-1; D is uncertain. Germline values: CDR1 SQVTM, CDR2 ANQGSEA. The CDR3 length is 13 residues. The ends were cut back, 5 bases at V and 7 bases at J, with 17 bases in the middle.

CDR3 sequence: CASSLRDRGREQYF. CDR3 nucleotide sequence: TGTGCCAGCAGCTTAAGGGACAGGGGGCGAGAGCAGTACTTC. The chain couples TRBV11-2 to TRBJ2-7; 12 bases are a match to TRBD1. Trimming cost V 2 bases and J 7 bases; bases outside gene matches: 3. This CDR3 has 14 residues. Germline-derived CDR1 and CDR2 are SGHAT and FQNNGV. Together with reference TRBV11-2 and TRBJ2-7, the CDR3 gives the full variable domain: EAGVAQSPRYKIIEKRQSVAFWCNPISGHATLYWYQQILGQGPKLLIQFQNNGVVDDSQLPKDRFSAERLKGVDSTLKIQPAKLEDSAVYLCASSLRDRGREQYFGPGTRLTVT.

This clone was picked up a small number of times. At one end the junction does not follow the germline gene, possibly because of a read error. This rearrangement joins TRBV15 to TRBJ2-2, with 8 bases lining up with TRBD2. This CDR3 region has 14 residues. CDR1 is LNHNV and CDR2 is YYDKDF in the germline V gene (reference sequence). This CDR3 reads CATSIGLAAGELFF. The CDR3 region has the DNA TGTGCCACTAGCATCGGACTAGCTGCCGGGGAGCTGTTTTTT. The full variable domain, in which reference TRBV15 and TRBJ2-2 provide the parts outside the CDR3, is DAMVIQNPRYQVTQFGKPVTLSCSQTLNHNVMYWYQQKSSQAPKLLFHYYDKDFNNEADTPDNFQSRRPNTSFCFLDIRSPGLGDTAMYLCATSIGLAAGELFFGEGSRLTVL.

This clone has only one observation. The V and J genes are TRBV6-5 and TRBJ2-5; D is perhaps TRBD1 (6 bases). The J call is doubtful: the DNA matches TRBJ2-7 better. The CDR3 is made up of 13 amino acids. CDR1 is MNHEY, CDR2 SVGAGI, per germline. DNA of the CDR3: TGTGCCAGCAGCCAGGACAGTCCCTACGAGCAGTACTTC. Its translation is CASSQDSPYEQYF.

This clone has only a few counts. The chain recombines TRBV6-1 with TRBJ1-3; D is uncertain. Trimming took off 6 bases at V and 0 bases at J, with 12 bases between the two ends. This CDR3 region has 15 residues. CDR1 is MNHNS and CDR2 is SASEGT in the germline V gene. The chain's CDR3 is CASRENSGSGNTIYF. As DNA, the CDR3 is TGTGCCAGCAGAGAAAACAGCGGCTCTGGAAACACCATATATTTT.

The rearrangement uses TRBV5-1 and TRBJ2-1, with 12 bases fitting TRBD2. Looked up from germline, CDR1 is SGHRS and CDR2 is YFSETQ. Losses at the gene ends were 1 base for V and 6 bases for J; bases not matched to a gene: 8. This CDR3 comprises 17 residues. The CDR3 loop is CASSLTYPGLAGNEQFF. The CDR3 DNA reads TGCGCCAGCAGCTTGACCTACCCGGGACTAGCGGGCAATGAGCAGTTCTTC.

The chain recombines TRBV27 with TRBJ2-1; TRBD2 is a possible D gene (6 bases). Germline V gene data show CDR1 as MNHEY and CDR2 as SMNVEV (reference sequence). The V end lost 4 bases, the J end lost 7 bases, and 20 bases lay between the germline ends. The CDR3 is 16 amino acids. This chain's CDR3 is CASSSPGAGTSNEQFF. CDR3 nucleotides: TGTGCCAGCAGTTCCCCTGGAGCGGGCACCTCGAATGAGCAGTTCTTC.

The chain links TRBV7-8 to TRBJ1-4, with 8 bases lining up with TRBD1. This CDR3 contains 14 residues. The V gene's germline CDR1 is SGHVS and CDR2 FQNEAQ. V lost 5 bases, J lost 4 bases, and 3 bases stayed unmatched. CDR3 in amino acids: CASSKTGVNEKLFF. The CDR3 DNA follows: TGTGCCAGCAGCAAGACAGGGGTTAATGAAAAACTGTTTTTT.

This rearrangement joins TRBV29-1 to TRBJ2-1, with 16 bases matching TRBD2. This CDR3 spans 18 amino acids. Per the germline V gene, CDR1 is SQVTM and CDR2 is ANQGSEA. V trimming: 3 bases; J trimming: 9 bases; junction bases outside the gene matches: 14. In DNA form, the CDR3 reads TGCAGCGTTGACGTGGGACTAGCGGGAGGGCGACGGGAGGGTGAGCAGTTCTTC. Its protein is CSVDVGLAGGRREGEQFF.

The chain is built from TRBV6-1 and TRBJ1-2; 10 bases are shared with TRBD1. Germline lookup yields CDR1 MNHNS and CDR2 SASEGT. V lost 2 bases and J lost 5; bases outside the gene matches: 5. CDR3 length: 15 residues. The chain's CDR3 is CASSETGTGVYGYTF. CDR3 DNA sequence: TGTGCCAGCAGTGAAACCGGGACAGGGGTGTATGGCTACACCTTC.